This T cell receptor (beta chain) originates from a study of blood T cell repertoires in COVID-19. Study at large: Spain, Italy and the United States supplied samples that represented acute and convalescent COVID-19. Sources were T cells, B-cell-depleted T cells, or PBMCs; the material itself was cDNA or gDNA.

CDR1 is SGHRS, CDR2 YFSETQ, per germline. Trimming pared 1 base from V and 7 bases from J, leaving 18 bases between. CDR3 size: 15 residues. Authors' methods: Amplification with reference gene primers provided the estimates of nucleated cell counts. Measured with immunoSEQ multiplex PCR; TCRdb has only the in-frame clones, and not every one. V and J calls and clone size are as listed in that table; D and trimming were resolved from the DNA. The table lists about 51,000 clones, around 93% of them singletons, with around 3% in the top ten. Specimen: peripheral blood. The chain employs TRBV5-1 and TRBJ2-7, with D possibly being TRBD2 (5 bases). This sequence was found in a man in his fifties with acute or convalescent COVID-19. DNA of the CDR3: TGCGCCAGCAGCTTGCTGGCCTTAACCGGGGAGGAGCAGTACTTC. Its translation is CASSLLALTGEEQYF.